This is a list of T cell receptor beta chains from one sample in a study of T-cell memory formation after mild COVID-19. Each CDR3 protein gets one entry after TCRdb re-called the 5' RACE reads with MiXCR. This sample yields roughly 400,000 distinct CDR3 sequences, of which 20% to 25% are seen a single time; roughly 8.9% belongs to the top ten. Sequencing was carried out using PBMCs or a T cell subset sorted from them (not recorded which). The origin of the receptors is an adult woman who had mild COVID-19 (a few samples of this study predate the infection). Cell type and time point are not known. The CDR3 runs from the conserved cysteine through the conserved F or W. The order of the fields is J gene, clone size, CDR3 length, D gene, V gene, CDR3 DNA, CDR3 protein. The D gene is left open where the match is weak. The size entry is marked missing in some rows and otherwise reads once, few, many or a size class.

TRBJ1-2 few 14 TRBD1 TRBV4-3 TGCGCCAGCAGCCAAGATGACAGGGGGGACGGCTACACCTTC CASSQDDRGDGYTF
TRBJ2-3 few 15 TRBD1 TRBV5-1 TGCGCCAGCAGCATACCGACAGGGGGCCCAGATACGCAGTATTTT CASSIPTGGPDTQYF
TRBJ2-5 NA 12 TRBD2 TRBV30 TGTGCCTGGATGGGACTACACGAGACCCAGTACTTC CAWMGLHETQYF
TRBJ2-5 few 15 NA TRBV24-1 TGTGCCACCAGTGATTCCGGGACTTTTCAAGAGACCCAGTACTTC CATSDSGTFQETQYF
TRBJ2-5 NA 19 TRBD2 TRBV7-6 TGTGCCAGCAGCCTCCGGACTAGCGGGGGGGCCCTGAAGCTAGAGACCCAGTACTTC CASSLRTSGGALKLETQYF
TRBJ1-4 NA 12 NA TRBV7-9 TGTGCCAGCAGCTTATACAGTGAAAAACTGTTTTTT CASSLYSEKLFF
TRBJ2-7 few 17 NA TRBV4-2 TGTGCCAGCAGCCAAGAAAGTCAGGGCCAACCTTCCTACGAGCAGTACTTC CASSQESQGQPSYEQYF
TRBJ1-2 NA 16 TRBD1 TRBV7-2 TGTGCCAGCAGCTTAGGGATACCGACAGGGGGCTATGGCTACACCTTC CASSLGIPTGGYGYTF
TRBJ2-3 many 14 NA TRBV7-3 TGTGCCAGCAGCCCATACATTAGCACAGATACGCAGTATTTT CASSPYISTDTQYF
TRBJ2-1 few 16 TRBD2 TRBV6-5 TGTGCCAGCAGCTACGGACTAGATGAGACCTACAATGAGCAGTTCTTC CASSYGLDETYNEQFF
TRBJ1-4 NA 14 TRBD1 TRBV18 TGTGCCAGCTCCCACGGACAGGGAAGTGAAAAACTGTTTTTT CASSHGQGSEKLFF
TRBJ2-5 NA 17 TRBD2 TRBV7-2 TGTGCCAGCAGACCACCGGGACTAGCGGGAGGACAAGAGACCCAGTACTTC CASRPPGLAGGQETQYF
TRBJ2-1 NA 14 NA TRBV20-1 TGCAGTGCTCCCCGTGGTAGCGGATACAATGAGCAGTTCTTC CSAPRGSGYNEQFF
TRBJ2-5 many 17 TRBD2 TRBV24-1 TGTGCCACCAGTGACCCGAAGGCCGGACTAGCCGAAGAGACCCAGTACTTC CATSDPKAGLAEETQYF
TRBJ2-1 NA 14 TRBD2 TRBV5-1 TGCGCCAGCAGCAGGACCCAGCGGGGGGGTGAGCAGTTCTTC CASSRTQRGGEQFF
TRBJ2-7 few 13 TRBD2 TRBV9 TGTGCCAGCAGCGCTAGCGGGAGGAGCGAGCAGTACTTC CASSASGRSEQYF
TRBJ1-1 few 13 NA TRBV5-1 TGCGCCAGCAAGGTCGACAGCTCCACTGAAGCTTTCTTT CASKVDSSTEAFF
TRBJ2-1 few 16 NA TRBV12-3/TRBV12-4 TGTGCCAGCGCAGGGGGAGGGCTGGGCTCCTACAATGAGCAGTTCTTC CASAGGGLGSYNEQFF
TRBJ2-6 NA 15 NA TRBV27 TGTGCCAGCAGCCCTCGGTCCTCTGGGGCCAACGTCCTGACTTTC CASSPRSSGANVLTF
TRBJ2-7 few 13 NA TRBV27 TGTGCCAGCAGTCATCGGACAGATTACGAGCAGTACTTC CASSHRTDYEQYF
TRBJ1-3 NA 16 NA TRBV5-1 TGCGCCAGCAGCTTGGCCAGTCCTACGGGGGGAAACACCATATATTTT CASSLASPTGGNTIYF